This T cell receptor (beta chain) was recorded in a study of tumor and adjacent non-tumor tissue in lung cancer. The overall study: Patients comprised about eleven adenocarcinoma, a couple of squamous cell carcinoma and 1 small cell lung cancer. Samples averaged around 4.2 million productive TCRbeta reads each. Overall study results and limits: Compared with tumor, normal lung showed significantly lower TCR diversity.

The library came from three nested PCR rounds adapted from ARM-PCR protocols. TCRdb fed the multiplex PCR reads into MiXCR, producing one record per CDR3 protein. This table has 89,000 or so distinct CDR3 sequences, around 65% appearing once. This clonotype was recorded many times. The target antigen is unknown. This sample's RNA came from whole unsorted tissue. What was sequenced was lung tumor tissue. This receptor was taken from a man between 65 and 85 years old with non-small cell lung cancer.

The CDR3 reads CAARGGYNEQFF. The DNA for the CDR3 is TGTGCCGCCCGAGGGGGGTACAATGAGCAGTTCTTC. The V and J genes are TRBV6-5 and TRBJ2-1; either TRBD1 or TRBD2 may supply D (6 bases each). V was cut by 11 bases and J by 4 bases, with 12 bases left in between. Germline CDR1 and CDR2: MNHEY and SVGAGI. This CDR3 has 12 amino acids.